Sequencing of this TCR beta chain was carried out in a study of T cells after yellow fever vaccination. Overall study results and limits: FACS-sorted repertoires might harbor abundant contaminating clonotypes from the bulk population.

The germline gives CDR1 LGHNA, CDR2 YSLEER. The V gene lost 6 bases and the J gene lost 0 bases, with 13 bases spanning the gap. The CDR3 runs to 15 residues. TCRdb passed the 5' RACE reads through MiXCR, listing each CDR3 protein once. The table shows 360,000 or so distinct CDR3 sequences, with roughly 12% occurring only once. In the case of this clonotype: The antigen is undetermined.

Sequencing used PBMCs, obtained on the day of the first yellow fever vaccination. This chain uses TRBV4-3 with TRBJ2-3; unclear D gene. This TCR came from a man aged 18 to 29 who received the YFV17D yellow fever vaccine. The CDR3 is CASRSSETSTDTQYF. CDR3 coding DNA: TGCGCCAGCAGGAGCAGCGAGACTAGCACAGATACGCAGTATTTT.